This is a list of T cell receptor beta chains from one sample in a study of regulatory T cells in long-lasting Graves disease. Using its own MiXCR run on the multiplex PCR reads, TCRdb lists one record per CDR3 protein. Of 450,000 to 600,000 distinct CDR3 sequences listed, about 14% were seen once; the top ten hold about 10%. These sequences were also reported in another study, on T cells in Graves' hyperthyroidism and ophthalmopathy.

The sample in question was peripheral blood mononuclear cells (PBMCs), obtained at new diagnosis, from a patient treated with antithyroid drugs. The receptors shown here come from a man in his thirties or forties with Graves disease. Both conserved end residues are part of each CDR3. Fields, in order: V gene, D gene, J gene, clone size, CDR3 DNA, CDR3 protein. The D gene is left open where the match is weak. Not every row has a clone size; where given, it reads once, few, many or a size class.

>TRBV12-3/TRBV12-4|TRBD2|TRBJ2-5|many
TGTGCCAGCAGTCCGCGGGAGTCTGGGGAGACCCAGTACTTC
CASSPRESGETQYF
>TRBV29-1|NA|TRBJ1-1|many
TGCAGCGGAAATACAGTGGGCACTGAAGCTTTCTTT
CSGNTVGTEAFF
>TRBV6-6|NA|TRBJ2-5|many
TGTGCCAGCAGTTACTCGAGCGGCAGACAAGAGACCCAGTACTTC
CASSYSSGRQETQYF
>TRBV20-1|NA|TRBJ1-1|NA
TGCAGTGCTAGGTGGTTTTCGGGCAGAGGAGGAGGGATTGAAGCTTTCTTT
CSARWFSGRGGGIEAFF
>TRBV29-1|NA|TRBJ2-1|many
TGCAGCGTTGATAACGGCAGGGCTTCAGCAAATGAGCAGTTCTTC
CSVDNGRASANEQFF
>TRBV5-4|TRBD1|TRBJ2-5|NA
TGTGCCACACAAGGGACAGCTCAAGAGACCCAGTACTTC
CATQGTAQETQYF
>TRBV12-3/TRBV12-4|NA|TRBJ1-4|many
TGTGCCAGCAGCCCAACCCCCCAGGAAAAACTGTTTTTT
CASSPTPQEKLFF
>TRBV19|TRBD2|TRBJ2-1|few
TGTGCCAGTAGTGCGGGACTAGCCCCCCCGTTCTTC
CASSAGLAPPFF
>TRBV6-1|NA|TRBJ2-3|many
TGTGCCAGCAGGAGACAGGGTGTGGGGGGAGATACGCAGTATTTT
CASRRQGVGGDTQYF
>TRBV6-1|TRBD1|TRBJ1-2|NA
TGTGCCAGCAACCAGGGGGCTGATGGTGGCTACACCTTC
CASNQGADGGYTF